This entry concerns a single TCR beta chain. In the original analysis: From reference gene primer amplification, estimates of nucleated cell counts were derived. Only in-frame clones appear in the TCRdb table, and some are missing; sequencing was by immunoSEQ multiplex PCR. That table gives V, J and clone size, and the DNA gave D and trimming. The sample has 100,000 to 120,000 clones; more than 80% are singletons. The sample belongs to a study of blood T cell repertoires in COVID-19. Study context: COVID-19 samples collected from the United States, Italy and Spain covered acute and convalescent phases. T cells, B-cell-depleted T cells, or PBMCs supplied cDNA or gDNA.

The CDR3 runs 12 residues. V dropped 7 bases and J dropped 7 bases, with 11 bases sitting between them. CDR1 is MDHEN and CDR2 is SYDVKM in the germline V gene. Specimen: peripheral blood. The chain employs TRBV28 and TRBJ2-1; D might be TRBD2 (6 bases). This TCR derives from a woman aged 55 to 70 with COVID-19, enrolled during active disease. The chain's CDR3 is CASKSEGNEQFF. In DNA form, the CDR3 reads TGTGCCAGCAAATCGGAGGGTAATGAGCAGTTCTTC. Full variable domain (missing parts from reference TRBV28 and TRBJ2-1): DVKVTQSSRYLVKRTGEKVFLECVQDMDHENMFWYRQDPGLGLRLIYFSYDVKMKEKGDIPEGYSVSREKKERFSLILESASTNQTSMYLCASKSEGNEQFFGPGTRLTVL.